This TCR beta chain was recorded in a study of shared clonotypes between healthy human individuals. The germline CDR1 and CDR2 sequences are MGHDK and SYGVNS. CDR3 length: 15 residues. The V segment lost 6 bases and the J segment 9 bases; nucleotides outside the gene matches: 11. Naivety among CD8 cells was defined by CD45RO negativity and positive CCR7 selection, thereby excluding terminally differentiated effector memory CD45RA+ cells. Using immunoSEQ multiplex PCR, the repertoire was profiled, and TCRdb retains in-frame clones only, with some absent. The data show some 2,100,000 clones, about 93% seen once.

The sequenced sample was naive CD8+ T cells from PBMCs. The chain recombines TRBV25-1 with TRBJ2-1; the match to TRBD2 covers 10 bases. The receptor's source is a man aged 18 to 30 in good health. Some clones in this sample may be carry-over from other donors' samples. CDR3 residues: CASRSGLARGLEQFF. The CDR3 DNA follows: TGTGCCAGCAGGTCGGGACTAGCGAGAGGACTTGAGCAGTTCTTC.